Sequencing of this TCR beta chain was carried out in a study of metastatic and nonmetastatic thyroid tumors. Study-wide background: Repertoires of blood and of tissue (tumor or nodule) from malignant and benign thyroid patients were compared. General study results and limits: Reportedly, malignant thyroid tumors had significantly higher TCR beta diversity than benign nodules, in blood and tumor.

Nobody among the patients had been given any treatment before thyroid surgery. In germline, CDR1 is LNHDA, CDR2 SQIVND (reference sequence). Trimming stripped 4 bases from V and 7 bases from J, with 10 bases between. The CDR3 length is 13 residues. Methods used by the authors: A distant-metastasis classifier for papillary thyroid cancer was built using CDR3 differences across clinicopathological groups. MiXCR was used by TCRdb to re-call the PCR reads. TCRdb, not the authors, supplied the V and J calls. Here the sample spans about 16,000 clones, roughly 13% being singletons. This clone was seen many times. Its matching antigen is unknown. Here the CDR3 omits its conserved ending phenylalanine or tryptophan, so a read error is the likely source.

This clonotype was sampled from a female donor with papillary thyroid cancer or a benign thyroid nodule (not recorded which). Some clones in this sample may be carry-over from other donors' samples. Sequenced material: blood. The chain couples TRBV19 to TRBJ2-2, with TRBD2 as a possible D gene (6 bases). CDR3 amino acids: CASSRRVDGELFS. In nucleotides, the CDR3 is TGTGCCAGTAGTAGGAGGGTTGACGGGGAGCTGTTTTCT.